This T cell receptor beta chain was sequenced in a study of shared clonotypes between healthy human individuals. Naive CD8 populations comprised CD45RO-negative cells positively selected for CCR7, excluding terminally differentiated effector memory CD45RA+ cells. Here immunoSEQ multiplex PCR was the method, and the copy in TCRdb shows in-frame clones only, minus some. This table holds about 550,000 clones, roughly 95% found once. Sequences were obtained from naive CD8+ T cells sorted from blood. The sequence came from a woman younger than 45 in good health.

The CDR3 sequence is CASADNPTYEQYF. The CDR3 DNA sequence: TGTGCCAGCGCGGATAACCCCACCTACGAGCAGTACTTC. V usage is TRBV27 and J usage is TRBJ2-7; D is undetermined. Trimming cost V 8 bases and J 2 bases, with 13 bases left between them. CDR3 size: 13 residues. Germline CDR1 and CDR2: MNHEY and SMNVEV (reference sequence).